The source of this TCR beta chain is a study of regulatory T cells in long-lasting Graves disease. This clonotype was counted many times. The target antigen is unknown. At one end, the junction sequence differs from germline, possibly due to a read error. The time point: newly diagnosed GD, antithyroid drugs for less than 3 months. Preparation of the TCR library used RNA extracted from PBMCs. A roughly 10-milliliter sample of peripheral blood was drawn into EDTA tubes. This CDR3 is 15 amino acids long. CDR1 is SGHNT and CDR2 is YENEEA in the germline V gene. Researchers made TCR beta libraries by using iRepertoire HTBI primers and running Arm-PCR on CDR3 regions. TCRdb itself ran the multiplex PCR reads through MiXCR, one entry per CDR3 protein. The sample contains a few hundred thousand distinct CDR3 sequences, about 15% of which appear only once. Overall study results and limits: It was in persistent disease that TRBV28, TRBJ1-2 and TRBJ2-5 were favored.

This same sample was also part of a study on T cells in Graves' hyperthyroidism and ophthalmopathy. This second report adds: Blood shared most expanded thyroid clonotypes above 0.001.

This sequence joins TRBV11-3 and TRBJ2-1; unclear D gene. The input for sequencing was peripheral blood mononuclear cells (PBMCs), taken at new diagnosis, from a patient treated with antithyroid drugs. This clonotype was sampled from a woman in her forties with Graves disease. The CDR3 DNA sequence: TGTGCCAGCAGCTTAGACCTTAGCTCCTACAATGAGCAGCTCTTC. Its protein is CASSLDLSSYNEQLF.